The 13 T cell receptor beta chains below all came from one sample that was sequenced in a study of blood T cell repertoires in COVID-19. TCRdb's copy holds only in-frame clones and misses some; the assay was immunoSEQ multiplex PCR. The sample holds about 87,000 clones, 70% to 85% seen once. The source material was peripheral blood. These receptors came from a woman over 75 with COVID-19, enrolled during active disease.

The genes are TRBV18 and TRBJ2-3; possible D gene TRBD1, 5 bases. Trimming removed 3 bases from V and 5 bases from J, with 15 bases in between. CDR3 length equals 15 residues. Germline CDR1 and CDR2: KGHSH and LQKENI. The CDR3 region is CASSPTATLGDTQYF. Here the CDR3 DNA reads TGTGCCAGCTCACCGACAGCCACCCTTGGAGATACGCAGTATTTT.

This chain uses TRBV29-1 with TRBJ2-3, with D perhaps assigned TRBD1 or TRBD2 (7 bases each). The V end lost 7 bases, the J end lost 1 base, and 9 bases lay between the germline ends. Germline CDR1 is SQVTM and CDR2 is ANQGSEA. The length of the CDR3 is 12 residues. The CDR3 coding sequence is TGCAGCGCAGGGGGGGGCACAGATACGCAGTATTTT. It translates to CSAGGGTDTQYF.

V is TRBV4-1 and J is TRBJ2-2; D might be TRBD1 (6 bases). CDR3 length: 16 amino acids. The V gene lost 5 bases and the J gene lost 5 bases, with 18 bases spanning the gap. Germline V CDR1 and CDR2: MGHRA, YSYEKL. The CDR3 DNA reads TGCGCCAGCAGCGATACTACACGTAGGGGGACCGGGGAGCTGTTTTTT. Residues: CASSDTTRRGTGELFF.

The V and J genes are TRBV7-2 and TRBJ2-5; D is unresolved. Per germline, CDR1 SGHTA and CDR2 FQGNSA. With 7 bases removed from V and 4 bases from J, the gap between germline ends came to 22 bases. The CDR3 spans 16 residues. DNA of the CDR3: TGTGCCAGCACTCTGGGTATAACAGTAGAAGGAGAGACCCAGTACTTC. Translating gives CASTLGITVEGETQYF.

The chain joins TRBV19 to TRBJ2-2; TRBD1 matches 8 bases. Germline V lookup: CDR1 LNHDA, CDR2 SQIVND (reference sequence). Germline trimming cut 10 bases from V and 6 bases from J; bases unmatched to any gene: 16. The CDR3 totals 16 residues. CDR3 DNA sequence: TGTGCCACCCCAGCCGCTAGCAGGGGGCCTCCCGGGGAGCTGTTTTTT. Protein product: CATPAASRGPPGELFF.

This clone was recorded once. In nucleotides, the CDR3 is TGTGCCAGCAGTGAGGCCACAACTAATGAAAAACTGTTTTTT. It translates to CASSEATTNEKLFF. The genes are TRBV25-1 and TRBJ1-4; no clear D. The CDR3 covers 14 residues. Trimming left V 3 bases short and J 0 bases short, with 5 bases between. Germline-derived CDR1 and CDR2 are MGHDK and SYGVNS.

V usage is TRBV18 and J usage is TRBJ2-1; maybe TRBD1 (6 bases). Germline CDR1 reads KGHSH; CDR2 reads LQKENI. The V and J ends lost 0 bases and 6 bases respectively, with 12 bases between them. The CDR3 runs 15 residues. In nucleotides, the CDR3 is TGTGCCAGCTCACCACCCACAGGGAAGGGCAATGAGCAGTTCTTC. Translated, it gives CASSPPTGKGNEQFF.

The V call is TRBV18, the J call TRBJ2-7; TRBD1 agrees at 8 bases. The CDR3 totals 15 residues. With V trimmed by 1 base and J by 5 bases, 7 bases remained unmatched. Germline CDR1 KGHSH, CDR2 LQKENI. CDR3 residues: CASSPRTGLSNEQYF. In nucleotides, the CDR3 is TGTGCCAGCTCACCACGGACAGGGCTTTCAAACGAGCAGTACTTC.

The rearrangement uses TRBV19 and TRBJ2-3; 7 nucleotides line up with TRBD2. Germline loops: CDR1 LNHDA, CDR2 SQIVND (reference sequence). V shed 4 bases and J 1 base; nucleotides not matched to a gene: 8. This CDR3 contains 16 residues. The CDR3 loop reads CASSKGQRDRTDTQYF. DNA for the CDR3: TGTGCCAGTAGTAAGGGGCAGCGGGACCGCACAGATACGCAGTATTTT.

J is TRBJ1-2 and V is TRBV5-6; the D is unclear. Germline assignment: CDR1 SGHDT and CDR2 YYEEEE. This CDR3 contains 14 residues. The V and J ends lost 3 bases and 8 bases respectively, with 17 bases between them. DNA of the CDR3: TGTGCCAGCAGCTCACCCGCGGGAGGCCTGGGCTACACCTTC. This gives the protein CASSSPAGGLGYTF.

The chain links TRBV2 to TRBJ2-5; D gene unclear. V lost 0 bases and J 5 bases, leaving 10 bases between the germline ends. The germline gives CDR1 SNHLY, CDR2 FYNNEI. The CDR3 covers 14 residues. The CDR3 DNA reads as TGTGCCAGCAGTGAAGCAGGAGCCGGGGAGACCCAGTACTTC. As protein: CASSEAGAGETQYF.

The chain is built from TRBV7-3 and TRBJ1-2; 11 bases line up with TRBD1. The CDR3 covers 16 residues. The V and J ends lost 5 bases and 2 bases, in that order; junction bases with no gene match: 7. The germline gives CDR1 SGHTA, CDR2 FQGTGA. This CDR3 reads CASSLAGTGGNYGYTF. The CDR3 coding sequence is TGTGCCAGCAGCCTTGCCGGGACAGGGGGAAACTATGGCTACACCTTC.

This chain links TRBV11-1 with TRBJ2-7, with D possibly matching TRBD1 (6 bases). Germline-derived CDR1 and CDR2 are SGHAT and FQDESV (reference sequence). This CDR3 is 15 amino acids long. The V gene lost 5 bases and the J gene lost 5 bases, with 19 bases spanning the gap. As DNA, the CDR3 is TGTGCCAGCAGCCCGCCCAGGGGACGGTCGAACGAGCAGTACTTC. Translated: CASSPPRGRSNEQYF.